This T cell receptor (beta chain) is from a study of cytomegalovirus exposure and HLA in healthy donors. The ends lost 0 bases at V and 7 bases at J; junction bases unmatched: 5. The CDR3 has 15 residues. From germline, CDR1 is MNHNY and CDR2 SVGAGI (reference sequence). Amplification used 60 Vbeta primers and 13 Jbeta primers. The table came from immunoSEQ multiplex PCR; TCRdb's copy has only in-frame clones and leaves some out. Of tens of thousands of clones listed, less than 65% are singletons. The sequence derives from a woman in her twenties or thirties in good health and CMV-seropositive. Source material: PBMCs. The rearrangement joins TRBV6-6 to TRBJ1-4; TRBD1 matches at 7 bases. CDR3 residues: CASSYSRGRGEKLFF. The CDR3 nucleotides read TGTGCCAGCAGTTACTCAAGGGGGCGGGGTGAAAAACTGTTTTTT.